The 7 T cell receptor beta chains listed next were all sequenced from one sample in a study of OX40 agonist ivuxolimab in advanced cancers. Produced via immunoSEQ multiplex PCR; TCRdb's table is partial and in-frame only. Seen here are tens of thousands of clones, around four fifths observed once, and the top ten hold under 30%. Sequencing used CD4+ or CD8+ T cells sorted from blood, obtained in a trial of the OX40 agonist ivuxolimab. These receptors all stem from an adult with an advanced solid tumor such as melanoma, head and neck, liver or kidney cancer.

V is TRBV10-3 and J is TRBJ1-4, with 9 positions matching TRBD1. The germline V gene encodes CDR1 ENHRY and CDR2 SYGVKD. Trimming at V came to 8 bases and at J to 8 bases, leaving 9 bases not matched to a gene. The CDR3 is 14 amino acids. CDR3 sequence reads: CAIDSRQGGEKLFF. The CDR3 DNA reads TGTGCCATCGATTCCCGACAGGGGGGGGAAAAACTGTTTTTT.

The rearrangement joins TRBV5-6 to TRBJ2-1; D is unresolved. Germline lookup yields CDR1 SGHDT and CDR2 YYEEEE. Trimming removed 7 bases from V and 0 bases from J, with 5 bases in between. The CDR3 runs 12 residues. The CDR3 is CASRVSYNEQFF. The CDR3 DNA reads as TGTGCCAGCCGTGTCTCCTACAATGAGCAGTTCTTC.

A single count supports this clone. CDR3 residues: CASSERGQINTEAFF. As DNA, the CDR3 is TGCGCCAGCAGTGAAAGAGGGCAGATTAACACTGAAGCTTTCTTT. This rearrangement joins TRBV10-2 to TRBJ1-1; D remains unclear. V lost 3 bases to trimming and J lost 2 bases, with 13 bases between them. In germline, CDR1 is WSHSY, CDR2 SAAADI. This CDR3 has 15 residues.

The CDR3 protein is CASSLRTASYEQYF. The DNA for the CDR3 is TGTGCCAGCAGCCTAAGGACAGCCTCCTACGAGCAGTACTTC. This chain uses TRBV7-6 with TRBJ2-7; possible D gene TRBD1, 6 bases. Trimming left V 5 bases short and J 0 bases short, with 11 bases between. The CDR3 is 14 residues long. Germline CDR1 is SGHVS and CDR2 is FNYEAQ.

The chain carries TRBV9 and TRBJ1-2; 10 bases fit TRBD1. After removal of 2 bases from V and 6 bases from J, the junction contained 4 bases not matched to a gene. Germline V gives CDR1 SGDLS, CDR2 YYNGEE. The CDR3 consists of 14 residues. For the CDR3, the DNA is TGTGCCAGCAGCGTCGACAGGGGGCGAAATGGCTACACCTTC. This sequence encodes CASSVDRGRNGYTF.

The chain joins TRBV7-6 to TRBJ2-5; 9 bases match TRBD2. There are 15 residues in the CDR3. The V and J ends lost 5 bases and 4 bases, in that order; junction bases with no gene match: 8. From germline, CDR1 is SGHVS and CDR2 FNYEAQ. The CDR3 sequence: CASSPLAGLSETQYF. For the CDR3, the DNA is TGTGCCAGCAGCCCCCTAGCGGGGCTTTCAGAGACCCAGTACTTC.

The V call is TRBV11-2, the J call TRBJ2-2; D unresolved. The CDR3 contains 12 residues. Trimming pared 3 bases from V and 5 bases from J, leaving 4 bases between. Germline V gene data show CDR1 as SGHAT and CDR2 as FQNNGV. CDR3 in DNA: TGTGCCAGCAGCTTCAGTACCGGGGAGCTGTTTTTT. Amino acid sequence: CASSFSTGELFF.